This T cell receptor beta chain comes out of a study of T cells in pancreatic ductal adenocarcinoma (dated by TCRdb to 2017 to 2019). Broadly, across the study: Seeking insight into the adaptive T-cell response that arises naturally, the researchers examined how many CD8+ T cells infiltrated tumors of resected pancreatic ductal adenocarcinoma, where they sat, and what features they had, alongside the same properties of suppressive cells. Overall results and qualifications from the work: Tumor versus blood clonality comparisons may be biased because tumors are enriched in CD45RO+ effector rather than naive T cells, biasing toward lower diversity. Blood samples had more total productive templates and approximately 8-fold more unique clonotypes than tumor samples. There was no significant difference in T-cell clonality between tumor and blood, where mean clonality was about 0.1 for tumors and roughly 0.079 for blood. Because most pancreatic cancer patients present with inoperable disease, the resected cohort was biased toward the minority with early-stage disease.

The CDR3 contains 15 residues, cysteine and phenylalanine counted. The CDR3 DNA has 45 bases and is translated from base 1. CDR1 and CDR2 were assigned from the germline V gene (reference sequence) as LNHNV and YYDKDF. The V end gives up 0 bases and the J end 8 bases, leaving 5 bases in the junction not matched to a gene. Points on this clone: Its target antigen remains unknown. Base qualities are not recorded, but no much larger clone differs from it by a single base.

TCR beta CDR3 regions were amplified from genomic DNA using the immunoSEQ hsTCRB kit. High-throughput TRB CDR3 sequencing was performed on an Illumina HiSeq system. The study's processing was this. Sequencing reads were analyzed with the immunoSEQ software, and nonproductive sequences with premature stops or frame-shifts were excluded. Clonality of the repertoire was calculated as one minus the Shannon entropy normalized by log2 of the number of unique productive sequences. As stored in TCRdb, this immuneACCESS dataset retains in-frame rearrangements with V and J assigned. A fraction of the clones does not appear; measured against another copy, unresolved V genes explain less than half of the discrepancy, and the remainder lacks a known reason. V, J and clone size are taken as reported in that table, and D and trimming were inferred from the DNA itself. The sample table records over 85,000 clones; about 96% of these occur just once. The leading ten clones occupy less than 4% of the sample.

Selected pancreatic ductal adenocarcinoma patients had undergone surgery without neoadjuvant therapy. Peripheral blood was collected in heparin tubes, and PBMCs were isolated by histopaque density gradient and cryopreserved in roughly 10% DMSO. The DNeasy Blood and Tissue Kit, with Proteinase K and RNase treatment, was used to extract genomic DNA from about seven PBMC specimens and 9 or 10 flash-frozen tumor specimens. The clonotype was recovered from a human donor with pancreatic ductal adenocarcinoma. Material for sequencing was PBMCs. Here the chain combines TRBV15 and TRBJ1-4, and TRBD1 matches 8 of the central bases. The DNA reads as follows: TGTGCCACCAGCAGAGATGGACAGGGTGGGGAAAAACTGTTTTTT. Its protein is CATSRDGQGGEKLFF.